This T cell receptor (beta chain) was identified in a study of shared clonotypes between healthy human individuals. Study-level background: Each donor had three CD4 naive, three CD4 memory, two CD8 naive and one CD8 memory plate. Whole-study results and caveats: The generation probabilities recorded for non-shared clonotypes fell below those of clonotypes shared by all four donors.

The method was immunoSEQ multiplex PCR; TCRdb's version includes in-frame clones alone and lacks a portion of them. The profile shows about 2.3 million clones, 85% to 95% of them singletons. For this clone: The target antigen is unknown.

The specimen was naive CD4+ T cells from PBMCs. Regarding subset: CD45RA+ positively selected. This receptor was taken from a man aged 18-30 years in good health. Some clones in this sample may be carry-over from other donors' samples.

CDR3 protein: CASSPATPGSQPQHF. In DNA, the CDR3 is TGTGCCAGCAGCCCCGCGACCCCGGGCAGTCAGCCCCAGCATTTT. The chain combines TRBV7-9 with TRBJ1-5; unclear D gene. The V end was cut by 5 bases, the J end by 6 bases, with 17 bases between. The germline V gene encodes CDR1 SEHNR and CDR2 FQNEAQ (reference sequence). The CDR3 length is 15 residues.